This T cell receptor beta chain was identified during a study of T cells after yellow fever vaccination. Overall study findings and caveats: A large majority of primary-vaccination clones showed up again after the booster (96% CD4, roughly 91% CD8). A weaker but faster secondary response was observed, peaking on day 5 versus 15. Among all clonotypes, a small share was observed in both CD4 and CD8 compartments.

This clonotype has a handful of counts. What it binds is not known. With 5 bases clipped from V and 9 bases from J, the junction kept 16 bases outside the gene matches. The CDR3 sequence is 16 residues long. By 5'RACE template switching, TCR cDNA was produced, with a universal primer site and UMIs added in the process. TCRdb used MiXCR to reprocess the 5' RACE reads, holding one entry per CDR3 protein. Of more than 300,000 distinct CDR3 sequences in the sample, approximately 11% were seen once. V gene TRBV12-3 or TRBV12-4 combines with J gene TRBJ2-3; 8 bases agree with TRBD2. The TCR comes from a man aged 18 to 29 who received the YFV17D yellow fever vaccine. The sequencing here drew on CD4+ T cells sorted from PBMCs, taken 45 days after the yellow fever booster vaccination. The CDR3 here is CASSRTSGNLGGTQYF. Written as DNA, the CDR3 is TGTGCCAGCAGTAGAACTAGCGGCAACCTAGGGGGGACGCAGTATTTT.